One T cell receptor (beta chain) is described in this entry. Antigen unknown. The record originates from a study of a mutant IDH1 vaccine in newly diagnosed glioma. Points from the study as a whole: The authors found pseudoprogression apparently unrelated to changes in top peripheral T cell clonotypes.

Germline assignment: CDR1 MDHEN and CDR2 SYDVKM. This CDR3 is 14 amino acids long. Trimming took off 4 bases at V and 1 base at J, with 10 bases between the two ends. The time point here: week 47, end of study. Topical imiquimod was applied with each vaccine dose, which held 300 ug of mutant IDH1 20-mer peptide. Donors harbored newly found WHO grade 3 or 4 IDH1-mutant, ATRX-lost astrocytomas. Measured with immunoSEQ multiplex PCR; TCRdb has only the in-frame clones, and not every one. The sample consists of around 50,000 clones, about four fifths of them appearing once. Sample: PBMCs, taken from a glioma patient whose treatment included an IDH1 peptide vaccine. The chain links TRBV28 to TRBJ1-1, with D possibly being TRBD1 (5 bases). This sequence originates from a woman in her 30s with glioma. Some clones in this sample may be carry-over from other donors' samples. The CDR3 reads CASSSGGGNTEAFF. The CDR3 DNA is TGTGCCAGCAGTTCCGGGGGAGGGAACACTGAAGCTTTCTTT. Supplemented by reference TRBV28 and TRBJ1-1, the full variable domain reads DVKVTQSSRYLVKRTGEKVFLECVQDMDHENMFWYRQDPGLGLRLIYFSYDVKMKEKGDIPEGYSVSREKKERFSLILESASTNQTSMYLCASSSGGGNTEAFFGQGTRLTVV.